This T cell receptor beta chain was documented in a study of identical twins. TCRdb independently ran MiXCR on the 5' RACE reads; one entry per CDR3 protein. The sample shows roughly 570,000 distinct CDR3 sequences, roughly 9.9% of them seen only once. This clonotype has more than one count but fewer than ten. Germline V CDR1 and CDR2: SGHTA, FQGNSA. This CDR3 is built from 16 residues. The V gene end was trimmed by 6 bases and the J gene end by 2 bases; junction bases not matched to a gene: 7. These data also formed part of another study, on yellow fever vaccine responses in identical twins.

The specimen was PBMCs. This sequence was found in a woman under 30 in good health. The chain has TRBV7-2 and TRBJ2-6; the match to TRBD2 covers 7 bases. The CDR3, as DNA: TGTGCCAGCAGGGGAGCGGGGTTTACTGGGGCCAACGTCCTGACTTTC. Translation gives CASRGAGFTGANVLTF.